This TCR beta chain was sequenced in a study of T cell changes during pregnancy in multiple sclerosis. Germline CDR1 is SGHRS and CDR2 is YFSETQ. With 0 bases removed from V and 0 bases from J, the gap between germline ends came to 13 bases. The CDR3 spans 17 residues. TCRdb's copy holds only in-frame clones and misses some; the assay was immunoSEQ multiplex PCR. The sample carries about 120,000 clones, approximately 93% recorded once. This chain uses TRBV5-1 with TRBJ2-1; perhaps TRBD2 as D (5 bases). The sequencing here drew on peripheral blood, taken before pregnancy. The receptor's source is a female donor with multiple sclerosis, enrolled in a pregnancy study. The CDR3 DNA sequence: TGCGCCAGCAGCTTGGTTGGGAGCCAAAGCTCCTACAATGAGCAGTTCTTC. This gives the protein CASSLVGSQSSYNEQFF.